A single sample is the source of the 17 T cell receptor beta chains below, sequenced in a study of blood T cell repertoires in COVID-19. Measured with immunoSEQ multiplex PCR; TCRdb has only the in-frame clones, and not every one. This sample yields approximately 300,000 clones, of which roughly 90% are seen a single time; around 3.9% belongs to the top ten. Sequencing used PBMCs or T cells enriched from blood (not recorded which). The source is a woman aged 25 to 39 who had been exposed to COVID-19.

The DNA for the CDR3 is TGTGCCAGCAGTTTGATAAGGGAAGGGGGCTCCTACAATGAGCAGTTCTTC. Its protein product is CASSLIREGGSYNEQFF. This chain joins TRBV28 and TRBJ2-1; D is perhaps TRBD1 (6 bases). This CDR3 is 17 amino acids long. The V gene's germline CDR1 is MDHEN and CDR2 SYDVKM. V was cut by 3 bases and J by 0 bases, with 15 bases left in between.

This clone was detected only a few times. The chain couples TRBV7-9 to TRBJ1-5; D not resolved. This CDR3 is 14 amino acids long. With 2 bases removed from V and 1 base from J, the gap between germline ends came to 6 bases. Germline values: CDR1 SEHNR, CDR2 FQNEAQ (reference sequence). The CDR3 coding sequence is TGTGCCAGCAGCTTATCCTTAAGCAATCAGCCCCAGCATTTT. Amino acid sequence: CASSLSLSNQPQHF. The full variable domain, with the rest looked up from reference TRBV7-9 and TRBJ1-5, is DTGVSQNPRHKITKRGQNVTFRCDPISEHNRLYWYRQTLGQGPEFLTYFQNEAQLEKSRLLSDRFSAERPKGSFSTLEIQRTEQGDSAMYLCASSLSLSNQPQHFGDGTRLSIL.

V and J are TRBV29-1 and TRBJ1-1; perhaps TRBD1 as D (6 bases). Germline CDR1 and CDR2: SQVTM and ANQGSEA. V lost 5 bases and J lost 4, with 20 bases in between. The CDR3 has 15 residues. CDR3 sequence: CSVPLTGTLITEAFF. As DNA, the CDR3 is TGCAGCGTTCCTCTGACAGGAACCTTGATCACTGAAGCTTTCTTT.

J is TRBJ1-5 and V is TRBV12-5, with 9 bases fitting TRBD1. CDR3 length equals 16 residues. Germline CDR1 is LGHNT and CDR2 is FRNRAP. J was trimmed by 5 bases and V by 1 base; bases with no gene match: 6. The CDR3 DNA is TGTGCTAGTGGTTTGGCGGGACAGGGCCTTTATCAGCCCCAGCATTTT. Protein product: CASGLAGQGLYQPQHF.

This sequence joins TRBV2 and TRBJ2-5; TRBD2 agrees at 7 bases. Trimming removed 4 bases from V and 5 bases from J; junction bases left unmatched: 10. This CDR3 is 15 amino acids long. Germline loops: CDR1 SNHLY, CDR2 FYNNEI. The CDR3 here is CASSVSPSGRETQYF. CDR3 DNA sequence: TGTGCCAGCAGTGTAAGCCCTAGCGGAAGGGAGACCCAGTACTTC.

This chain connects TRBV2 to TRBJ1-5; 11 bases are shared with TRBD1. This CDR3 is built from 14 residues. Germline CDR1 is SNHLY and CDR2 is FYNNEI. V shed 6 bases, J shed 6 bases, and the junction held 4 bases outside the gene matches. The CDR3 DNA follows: TGTGCCAGCAGCGGGACAGGGGGTGCTCAGCCCCAGCATTTT. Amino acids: CASSGTGGAQPQHF.

CDR3 protein: CASSRRLAGASSYNEQFF. CDR3 nucleotide sequence: TGTGCCAGCAGTCGAAGACTAGCGGGGGCGAGCTCCTACAATGAGCAGTTCTTC. The V call is TRBV6-6, the J call TRBJ2-1, with 12 bases fitting TRBD2. This CDR3 has 18 amino acids. V trimming: 5 bases; J trimming: 0 bases; junction bases outside the gene matches: 8. Germline V gene data show CDR1 as MNHNY and CDR2 as SVGAGI (reference sequence).

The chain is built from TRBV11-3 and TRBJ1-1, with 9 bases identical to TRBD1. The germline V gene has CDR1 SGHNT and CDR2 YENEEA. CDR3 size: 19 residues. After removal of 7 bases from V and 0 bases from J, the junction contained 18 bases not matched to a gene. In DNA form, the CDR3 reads TGTGCCAGCATCGCACAGGGGGGACAGGGTCTGGTTTTGAACACTGAAGCTTTCTTT. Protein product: CASIAQGGQGLVLNTEAFF.

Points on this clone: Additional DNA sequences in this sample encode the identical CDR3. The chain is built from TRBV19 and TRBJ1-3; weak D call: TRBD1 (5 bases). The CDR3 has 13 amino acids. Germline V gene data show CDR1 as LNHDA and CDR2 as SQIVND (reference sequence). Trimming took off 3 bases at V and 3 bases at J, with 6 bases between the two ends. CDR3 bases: TGTGCCAGTAGTATCAGGGATGGAAACACCATATATTTT. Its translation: CASSIRDGNTIYF. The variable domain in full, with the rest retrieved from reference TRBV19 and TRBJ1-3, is DGGITQSPKYLFRKEGQNVTLSCEQNLNHDAMYWYRQDPGQGLRLIYYSQIVNDFQKGDIAEGYSVSREKKESFPLTVTSAQKNPTAFYLCASSIRDGNTIYFGEGSWLTVV.

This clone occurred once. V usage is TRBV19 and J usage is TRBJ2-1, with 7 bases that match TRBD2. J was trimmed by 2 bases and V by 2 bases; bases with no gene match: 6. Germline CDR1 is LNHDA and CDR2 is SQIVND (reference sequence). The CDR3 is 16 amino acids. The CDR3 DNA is TGTGCCAGTAGTATAATAGGTCGGGGGGCCTACAATGAGCAGTTCTTC. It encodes CASSIIGRGAYNEQFF.

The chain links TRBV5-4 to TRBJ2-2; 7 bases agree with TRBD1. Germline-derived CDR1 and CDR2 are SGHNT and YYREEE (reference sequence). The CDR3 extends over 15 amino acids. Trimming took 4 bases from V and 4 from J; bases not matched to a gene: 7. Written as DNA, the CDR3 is TGTGCCAGCAGCACGAGGGGGCGCGGCACCGGGGAGCTGTTTTTT. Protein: CASSTRGRGTGELFF. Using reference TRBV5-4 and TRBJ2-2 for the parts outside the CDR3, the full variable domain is ETGVTQSPTHLIKTRGQQVTLRCSSQSGHNTVSWYQQALGQGPQFIFQYYREEENGRGNFPPRFSGLQFPNYSSELNVNALELDDSALYLCASSTRGRGTGELFFGEGSRLTVL.

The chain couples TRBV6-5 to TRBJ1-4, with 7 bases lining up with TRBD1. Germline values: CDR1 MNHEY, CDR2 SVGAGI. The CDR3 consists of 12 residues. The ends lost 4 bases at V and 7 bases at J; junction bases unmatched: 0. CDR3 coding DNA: TGTGCCAGCAGTTGGACAGGTGAAAAACTGTTTTTT. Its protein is CASSWTGEKLFF.

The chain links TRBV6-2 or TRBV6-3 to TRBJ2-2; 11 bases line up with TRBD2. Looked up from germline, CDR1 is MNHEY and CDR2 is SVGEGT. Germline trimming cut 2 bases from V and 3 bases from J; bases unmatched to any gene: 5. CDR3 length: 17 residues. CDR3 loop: CASSYEPGLADTGELFF. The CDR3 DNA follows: TGTGCCAGCAGTTACGAGCCGGGACTAGCGGACACCGGGGAGCTGTTTTTT.

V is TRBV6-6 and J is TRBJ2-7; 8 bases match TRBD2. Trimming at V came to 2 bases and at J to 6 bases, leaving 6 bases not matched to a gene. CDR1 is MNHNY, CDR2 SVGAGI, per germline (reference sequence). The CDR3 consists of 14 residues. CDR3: CASSYRRTSSEQYF. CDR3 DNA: TGTGCCAGCAGTTACCGAAGGACTAGCTCCGAGCAGTACTTC.

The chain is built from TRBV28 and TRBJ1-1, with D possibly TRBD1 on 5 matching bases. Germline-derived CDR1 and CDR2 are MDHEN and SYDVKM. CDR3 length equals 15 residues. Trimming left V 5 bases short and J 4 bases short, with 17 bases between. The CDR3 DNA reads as TGTGCCAGCAGTCCCCGACGGGGCGGGGGCACTGAAGCTTTCTTT. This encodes CASSPRRGGGTEAFF.

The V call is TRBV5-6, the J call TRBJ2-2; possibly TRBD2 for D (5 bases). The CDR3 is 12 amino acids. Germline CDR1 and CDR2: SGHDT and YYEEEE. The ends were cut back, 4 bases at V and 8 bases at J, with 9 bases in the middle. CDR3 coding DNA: TGTGCCAGCAGCCGGGGTCGGGGGGAGCTGTTTTTT. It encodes CASSRGRGELFF. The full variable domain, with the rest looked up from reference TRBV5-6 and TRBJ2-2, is DAGVTQSPTHLIKTRGQQVTLRCSPKSGHDTVSWYQQALGQGPQFIFQYYEEEERQRGNFPDRFSGHQFPNYSSELNVNALLLGDSALYLCASSRGRGELFFGEGSRLTVL.

DNA of the CDR3: TGTGCCAGCAGCTTAGGGCCCTCTAATAATTCACCCCTCCACTTT. Encoded protein: CASSLGPSNNSPLHF. The chain couples TRBV7-3 to TRBJ1-6; D unresolved. CDR1 SGHTA and CDR2 FQGTGA come from the germline V gene. The CDR3 is made up of 15 amino acids. Trimming took off 2 bases at V and 5 bases at J, with 10 bases between the two ends.